The clone carrying this T cell receptor (beta chain) was seen a single time. The entry originates in a study of control samples from healthy donors and cancer patients. Produced via immunoSEQ multiplex PCR; TCRdb's table is partial and in-frame only. This sample has about 92,000 clones, with almost 85% found just once. This CDR3 is 13 amino acids long. Per germline, CDR1 MNHNY and CDR2 SVGAGI (reference sequence). V lost 7 bases to trimming and J lost 4 bases, with 10 bases between them. The V and J genes are TRBV6-6 and TRBJ2-2; tentative D call: TRBD2 (7 bases). The sequenced material came from blood. The source is a woman in her fifties or sixties in good health. The CDR3 coding sequence is TGTGCCAGCACAGGGGAGGGCACCGGGGAGCTGTTTTTT. It yields the protein CASTGEGTGELFF.